A selection of T cell receptor beta chains follows, all from one sample in a study of early T cells in non-severe SARS-CoV-2 infection. TCRdb redid the calling of the 5' RACE reads with MiXCR, one entry per CDR3 protein. This repertoire shows tens of thousands of distinct CDR3 sequences, about 9.3% found once; its top ten account for 4.2%. Sequenced input: whole blood. These receptors were obtained from an adult who was a healthcare worker with PCR-confirmed SARS-CoV-2 infection or an uninfected control (not recorded which). Each CDR3 is given without its conserved first and last residue. D genes are given only for firm matches. Where a row states a size, it is once, few, many or the class of an expanded clone; other rows omit it.

CDR3 protein: ASSMDRNQPQH; D gene: TRBD1; clone size: many; J gene: TRBJ1-5; V gene: TRBV12-3/TRBV12-4
CDR3 protein: ASSLARASGRAYPDTQY; D gene: TRBD2; clone size: many; J gene: TRBJ2-3; V gene: TRBV12-3/TRBV12-4
CDR3 protein: ASSDWDRTPLTQY; D gene: TRBD1; clone size: -; J gene: TRBJ2-5; V gene: TRBV6-1
CDR3 protein: SVDKWVTNTEAF; D gene: -; clone size: many; J gene: TRBJ1-1; V gene: TRBV29-1
CDR3 protein: ASGLVLAVREYEQY; D gene: TRBD2; clone size: many; J gene: TRBJ2-7; V gene: TRBV12-5
CDR3 protein: ASSGQGVRELF; D gene: TRBD1; clone size: -; J gene: TRBJ2-2; V gene: TRBV2
CDR3 protein: ASSSLSSGALSYEQY; D gene: TRBD2; clone size: many; J gene: TRBJ2-7; V gene: TRBV6-5
CDR3 protein: ASSSRSGGYT; D gene: -; clone size: many; J gene: TRBJ1-2; V gene: TRBV27
CDR3 protein: ASSYSRRGQGTQPQH; D gene: TRBD1; clone size: -; J gene: TRBJ1-5; V gene: TRBV6-2/TRBV6-3
CDR3 protein: ASSGLADEQF; D gene: -; clone size: many; J gene: TRBJ2-1; V gene: TRBV6-6
CDR3 protein: ASSYLGRLSNQPQH; D gene: -; clone size: few; J gene: TRBJ1-5; V gene: TRBV6-6
CDR3 protein: ASSPDYRGETQY; D gene: -; clone size: many; J gene: TRBJ2-5; V gene: TRBV7-2
CDR3 protein: ASSRGGPSSYEQY; D gene: -; clone size: many; J gene: TRBJ2-7; V gene: TRBV4-2
CDR3 protein: ASSYSLGGEVTDTQY; D gene: TRBD1; clone size: many; J gene: TRBJ2-3; V gene: TRBV6-6
CDR3 protein: ASSFGGASGRGETQY; D gene: TRBD2; clone size: many; J gene: TRBJ2-5; V gene: TRBV12-3/TRBV12-4
CDR3 protein: ASSPSSNTDTQY; D gene: -; clone size: many; J gene: TRBJ2-3; V gene: TRBV7-3
CDR3 protein: SVEDGTGNTEAF; D gene: TRBD1; clone size: many; J gene: TRBJ1-1; V gene: TRBV29-1
CDR3 protein: ASRITSGGVYNEQF; D gene: TRBD2; clone size: few; J gene: TRBJ2-1; V gene: TRBV27
CDR3 protein: ASRKTRDISYNEQF; D gene: -; clone size: many; J gene: TRBJ2-1; V gene: TRBV7-8
CDR3 protein: ASSLLPRGQGSNTGELF; D gene: TRBD1; clone size: many; J gene: TRBJ2-2; V gene: TRBV7-6
CDR3 protein: ASSQEDPRYNEQF; D gene: -; clone size: -; J gene: TRBJ2-1; V gene: TRBV14
CDR3 protein: ASQQGWGTEAF; D gene: -; clone size: -; J gene: TRBJ1-1; V gene: TRBV6-6
CDR3 protein: ASSLGRNDRAPNQPQH; D gene: TRBD1; clone size: many; J gene: TRBJ1-5; V gene: TRBV7-2
CDR3 protein: ASRRQGGTEAF; D gene: TRBD1; clone size: -; J gene: TRBJ1-1; V gene: TRBV5-5
CDR3 protein: ASSSPTDTQY; D gene: -; clone size: many; J gene: TRBJ2-3; V gene: TRBV6-2/TRBV6-3
CDR3 protein: ASSLGLAEEQY; D gene: TRBD2; clone size: few; J gene: TRBJ2-7; V gene: TRBV7-9
CDR3 protein: SAISRDRAEQY; D gene: TRBD1; clone size: -; J gene: TRBJ2-7; V gene: TRBV20-1
CDR3 protein: ASSPRGNQPQH; D gene: -; clone size: many; J gene: TRBJ1-5; V gene: TRBV12-3/TRBV12-4
CDR3 protein: ASSAGLILTDTQY; D gene: TRBD2; clone size: few; J gene: TRBJ2-3; V gene: TRBV9
CDR3 protein: ASSPSDGNEQF; D gene: -; clone size: few; J gene: TRBJ2-1; V gene: TRBV5-5
CDR3 protein: ASSPPLQQPEAF; D gene: -; clone size: many; J gene: TRBJ1-1; V gene: TRBV18
CDR3 protein: ASGRGLPGELF; D gene: -; clone size: -; J gene: TRBJ2-2; V gene: TRBV6-2/TRBV6-3
CDR3 protein: AIKAGLGGANVLT; D gene: -; clone size: many; J gene: TRBJ2-6; V gene: TRBV10-3
CDR3 protein: ASTDGGHEQF; D gene: -; clone size: many; J gene: TRBJ2-1; V gene: TRBV6-5
CDR3 protein: ASSLSRRIGSAGELF; D gene: -; clone size: many; J gene: TRBJ2-2; V gene: TRBV7-9
CDR3 protein: SPRKGTEAF; D gene: -; clone size: -; J gene: TRBJ1-1; V gene: TRBV29-1
CDR3 protein: ASSQTLGAGELF; D gene: -; clone size: few; J gene: TRBJ2-2; V gene: TRBV7-9
CDR3 protein: ASSLTEGIETQY; D gene: -; clone size: many; J gene: TRBJ2-5; V gene: TRBV7-9
CDR3 protein: ASSWGIGEANTGELF; D gene: -; clone size: few; J gene: TRBJ2-2; V gene: TRBV5-1
CDR3 protein: RARDRGRIGYGCT; D gene: -; clone size: many; J gene: TRBJ1-2; V gene: TRBV20-1
CDR3 protein: SARDFEAGYGYT; D gene: -; clone size: many; J gene: TRBJ1-2; V gene: TRBV20-1
CDR3 protein: ASRPTSGRAYEQF; D gene: TRBD2; clone size: -; J gene: TRBJ2-1; V gene: TRBV27